This T cell receptor (beta chain) is drawn from a study of cytomegalovirus exposure and HLA in healthy donors. Healthy individuals who donated bone marrow served as the donors. The PCR had 60 Vbeta and 13 Jbeta primers. Assay: immunoSEQ multiplex PCR; the TCRdb copy retains only in-frame clones and omits some. The profile shows approximately 140,000 clones, 75% to 85% of them singletons. The CDR3 consists of 19 residues. Germline CDR1 and CDR2: SGHRS and YFSETQ. The trim removed 0 bases at V and 2 bases at J, leaving 10 bases unmatched. The genes are TRBV5-1 and TRBJ2-3, with 12 bases fitting TRBD2. The sequenced material came from PBMCs. The TCR was taken from a human donor in good health. The chain's CDR3 is CASSLEGLGLAGDTDTQYF. Written as DNA, the CDR3 is TGCGCCAGCAGCTTGGAGGGTTTGGGACTAGCGGGTGACACAGATACGCAGTATTTT.